A selection of T cell receptor beta chains follows, all from one sample in a study of blood T cell repertoires in COVID-19. Clones were read by immunoSEQ multiplex PCR, and TCRdb kept only the in-frame ones, dropping some. The sample lists 130,000 to 150,000 clones, roughly 83% occurring once. The sequencing sample was made of peripheral blood. The receptors originated from a woman between 65 and 79 years old with COVID-19, enrolled during active disease. Each CDR3 is given with its conserved first and last residue. Each record gives: V gene, J gene, CDR3 length, clone size, CDR3 protein. Clone size is stated in some rows and not others, as once, few, many or a class when expanded.

TRBV9	TRBJ1-2	14	-	CASSVEAQGAGYTF
TRBV7-2	TRBJ1-2	14	-	CASSTGLTNYGYTF
TRBV3-1/TRBV3-2	TRBJ2-1	16	-	CASSQVIPQGGNEQFF
TRBV7-3	TRBJ2-6	16	-	CASSTGITSGANVLTF
TRBV6-5	TRBJ1-5	13	-	CASRGGTRQPQHF
TRBV2	TRBJ2-1	15	-	CASITSGGSYNEQFF
TRBV5-4	TRBJ2-7	16	-	CASSLEAGALTYEQYF
TRBV19	TRBJ2-2	17	-	CASSDLGQDSNTGELFF
TRBV7-9	TRBJ2-1	14	-	CASSLDRSYNEQFF
TRBV3-1/TRBV3-2	TRBJ1-1	14	-	CASKMGQGRTEAFF
TRBV2	TRBJ2-1	15	-	CASSFSGELYNEQFF
TRBV27	TRBJ1-5	15	once	CASRGRGGQVQPQHF
TRBV30	TRBJ2-3	11	-	CAWMFGDTQYF